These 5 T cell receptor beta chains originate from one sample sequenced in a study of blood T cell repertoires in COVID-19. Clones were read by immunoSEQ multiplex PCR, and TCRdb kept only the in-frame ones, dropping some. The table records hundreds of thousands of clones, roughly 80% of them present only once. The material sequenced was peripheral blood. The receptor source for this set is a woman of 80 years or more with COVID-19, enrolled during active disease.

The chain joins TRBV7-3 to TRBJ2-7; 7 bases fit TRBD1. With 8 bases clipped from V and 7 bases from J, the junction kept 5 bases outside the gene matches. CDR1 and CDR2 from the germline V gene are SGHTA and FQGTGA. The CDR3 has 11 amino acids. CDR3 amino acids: CASRQGVEQYF. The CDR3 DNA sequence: TGTGCCAGCCGTCAGGGGGTGGAGCAGTACTTC.

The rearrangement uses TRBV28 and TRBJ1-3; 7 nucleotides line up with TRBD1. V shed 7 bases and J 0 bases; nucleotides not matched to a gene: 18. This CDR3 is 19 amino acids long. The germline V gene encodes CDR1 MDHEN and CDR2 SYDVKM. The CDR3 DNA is TGTGCCAGCAACGGCCCGGGACAGATCAGTTCCAGCTCTGGAAACACCATATATTTT. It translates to CASNGPGQISSSSGNTIYF.

The CDR3 sequence: CASSLEGSNTGELFF. CDR3 DNA sequence: TGCGCCAGCAGCTTGGAGGGGTCGAACACCGGGGAGCTGTTTTTT. V is TRBV5-1 and J is TRBJ2-2; the D gene is possibly TRBD1 (5 bases). Trimming stripped 0 bases from V and 0 bases from J, with 6 bases between. The CDR3 loop spans 15 amino acids. Germline CDR1 and CDR2: SGHRS and YFSETQ.

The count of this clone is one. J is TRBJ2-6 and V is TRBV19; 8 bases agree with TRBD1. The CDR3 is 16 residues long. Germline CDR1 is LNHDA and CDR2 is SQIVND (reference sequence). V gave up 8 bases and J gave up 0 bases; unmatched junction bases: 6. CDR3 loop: CASRQGLLSGANVLTF. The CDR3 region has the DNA TGTGCCAGTCGACAGGGGCTCCTCTCTGGGGCCAACGTCCTGACTTTC.

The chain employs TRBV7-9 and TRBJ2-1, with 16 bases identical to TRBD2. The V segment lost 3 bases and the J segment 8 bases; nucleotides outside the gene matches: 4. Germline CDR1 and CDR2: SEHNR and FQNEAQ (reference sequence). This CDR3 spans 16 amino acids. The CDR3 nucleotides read TGTGCCAGCAGCTTGGGGACTAGCGGGAGGGGGGATGAGCAGTTCTTC. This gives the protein CASSLGTSGRGDEQFF.